These 32 T cell receptor beta chains share one sample of origin, sequenced in a study of T-cell reconstitution after alpha-beta-depleted transplantation in children. Library preparation (for TCRbeta) was performed with unique molecular identifiers. TCRdb independently ran MiXCR on the PCR reads; one entry per CDR3 protein. The sample shows about 600,000 distinct CDR3 sequences, more than 9% of them seen only once. The material was PBMCs from the stem cell graft donor, obtained from the stem cell graft. The receptors shown here come from a human donor who donated a stem cell graft to a child with acute myeloid leukemia.

The V and J genes are TRBV7-8 and TRBJ2-1; 12 bases agree with TRBD2. The CDR3 contains 15 residues. Germline V lookup: CDR1 SGHVS, CDR2 FQNEAQ. The junction had 7 bases not matched to a gene; V was cut back by 6 bases and J by 7 bases. The CDR3 DNA reads TGTGCCAGCAGTACTTGGACTAGCGGGAAGAATGAGCAGTTCTTC. As protein: CASSTWTSGKNEQFF. Drawing the rest from reference TRBV7-8 and TRBJ2-1, the complete variable domain is GAGVSQSPRYKVAKRGQDVALRCDPISGHVSLFWYQQALGQGPEFLTYFQNEAQLDKSGLPSDRFFAERPEGSVSTLKIQRTQQEDSAVYLCASSTWTSGKNEQFFGPGTRLTVL.

V gene TRBV20-1 combines with J gene TRBJ2-3; D remains ambiguous. Germline V lookup: CDR1 DFQATT, CDR2 SNEGSKA (reference sequence). This CDR3 has 14 residues. The ends were cut back, 7 bases at V and 0 bases at J, with 14 bases in the middle. CDR3 amino acids: CSVANPSSTDTQYF. CDR3 coding DNA: TGCAGTGTCGCCAATCCGTCTAGCACAGATACGCAGTATTTT.

This clonotype appeared many times. CDR3 region: CSAPLTDTQYF. Written as DNA, the CDR3 is TGCAGTGCTCCGCTCACAGATACGCAGTATTTT. This rearrangement joins TRBV20-1 to TRBJ2-3; D remains ambiguous. The CDR3 is 11 amino acids. V lost 5 bases and J lost 2, with 5 bases in between. The germline gives CDR1 DFQATT, CDR2 SNEGSKA (reference sequence).

The J gene is TRBJ2-7, the V gene TRBV7-2; 10 nucleotides align to TRBD2. The germline V gene has CDR1 SGHTA and CDR2 FQGNSA. V lost 3 bases and J lost 7; bases outside the gene matches: 12. The CDR3 extends over 16 amino acids. The CDR3 protein is CASSFDGYSGRSEQYF. CDR3 DNA: TGTGCCAGCAGCTTTGATGGGTATAGCGGGAGGTCTGAGCAGTACTTC.

This clonotype occurred many times. This chain links TRBV29-1 with TRBJ2-7, with D perhaps being TRBD1 or TRBD2 (5 bases each). The germline V gene encodes CDR1 SQVTM and CDR2 ANQGSEA. This CDR3 is 12 amino acids long. Trimming took 5 bases from V and 6 from J, leaving 14 bases between them. CDR3 sequence: CSVRDPGTEQYF. The CDR3 DNA sequence: TGCAGCGTTCGGGACCCGGGGACCGAGCAGTACTTC.

This clonotype has at least ten counts. J is TRBJ2-2 and V is TRBV12-3 or TRBV12-4; 11 bases agree with TRBD2. The CDR3 covers 15 residues. The V gene end was trimmed by 3 bases and the J gene end by 11 bases; junction bases not matched to a gene: 8. The CDR3 is CASSFPDSGRAELFF. The CDR3 DNA sequence: TGTGCCAGCAGTTTTCCAGATAGCGGGAGGGCCGAGCTGTTTTTT.

This clonotype was seen many times. V and J are TRBV29-1 and TRBJ2-7, with 10 bases fitting TRBD2. The CDR3 is made up of 13 amino acids. The germline CDR1 and CDR2 sequences are SQVTM and ANQGSEA. Trimming removed 6 bases from V and 6 bases from J; junction bases left unmatched: 8. CDR3 nucleotides: TGCAGCGTCCTAGCGGGAGAATACCGCGAGCAGTACTTC. Residues: CSVLAGEYREQYF.

Only a few counts were recorded for this clonotype. The rearrangement links TRBV20-1 to TRBJ2-7; D is unclear. The germline CDR1 and CDR2 sequences are DFQATT and SNEGSKA (reference sequence). Between the trimmed V and J ends, which lost 6 bases and 5 bases, there was a span of 2 bases. The CDR3 length is 8 residues. The chain's CDR3 is CSADEQYF. The CDR3, as DNA: TGCAGTGCGGACGAGCAGTACTTC.

This clonotype has ten or more counts. The chain links TRBV6-1 to TRBJ2-7; 12 nucleotides line up with TRBD2. This CDR3 is 14 amino acids long. Germline V CDR1 and CDR2: MNHNS, SASEGT. Germline trimming cut 9 bases from V and 3 bases from J; bases unmatched to any gene: 6. CDR3 sequence reads: CASKLAGGIYEQYF. In DNA, the CDR3 is TGTGCCAGTAAACTAGCGGGAGGAATCTACGAGCAGTACTTC.

The gene calls are TRBV27 and TRBJ2-7; TRBD2 agrees at 7 bases. The germline V gene encodes CDR1 MNHEY and CDR2 SMNVEV (reference sequence). V trimming: 2 bases; J trimming: 7 bases; junction bases outside the gene matches: 5. The CDR3 is 13 residues long. This chain's CDR3 is CASSLMGGNEQYF. The CDR3 DNA sequence: TGTGCCAGCAGTTTAATGGGAGGGAATGAGCAGTACTTC.

CDR3 sequence reads: CASSYAGTGGFNEQFF. CDR3 sequence (DNA): TGTGCCAGCAGTTACGCCGGGACAGGGGGATTCAATGAGCAGTTCTTC. The V and J genes are TRBV6-2 or TRBV6-3 and TRBJ2-1; 11 bases agree with TRBD1. Germline assignment: CDR1 MNHEY and CDR2 SVGEGT. The ends lost 2 bases at V and 6 bases at J; junction bases unmatched: 6. The CDR3 is 16 residues long.

This clonotype has a count of ten or more. The CDR3 DNA reads as TGTGCCACGGGGACAGGGAGGGAACGCGAGCAGTACTTC. Protein product: CATGTGREREQYF. The chain has TRBV2 and TRBJ2-7; the match to TRBD1 covers 9 bases. V was pared by 10 bases and J by 6 bases, with 10 bases of the junction left unmatched. Germline V CDR1 and CDR2: SNHLY, FYNNEI. The CDR3 runs 13 residues.

CDR3 in amino acids: CASSVTSGGQLYEQYF. The CDR3 coding sequence is TGTGCCAGCAGCGTAACTAGCGGGGGCCAACTCTACGAGCAGTACTTC. This chain connects TRBV9 to TRBJ2-7, with TRBD2 matching 11 bases. V gave up 1 base and J gave up 3 bases; unmatched junction bases: 6. Looked up from germline, CDR1 is SGDLS and CDR2 is YYNGEE. The length of the CDR3 is 16 residues.

This clonotype came up a few times. The chain uses TRBV6-2 or TRBV6-3 and TRBJ2-7, with D unresolved. Germline V lookup: CDR1 MNHEY, CDR2 SVGEGT. The CDR3 spans 12 residues. V gave up 2 bases and J gave up 2 bases, with 4 bases separating them. The CDR3 sequence is CASSYLPYEQYF. CDR3 DNA sequence: TGTGCCAGCAGTTACCTCCCCTACGAGCAGTACTTC.

The chain carries TRBV20-1 and TRBJ2-7, with 11 bases matching TRBD2. The CDR3 length is 17 residues. CDR1 is DFQATT, CDR2 SNEGSKA, per germline (reference sequence). The CDR3 nucleotides read TGCAGCCTACGGGCTAGCGGGAGGAATTATGGGGCCTACGAGCAGTACTTC. This gives the protein CSLRASGRNYGAYEQYF.

The chain uses TRBV7-2 and TRBJ2-3; D is uncertain. CDR3 length equals 17 residues. Trimming took 1 base from V and 1 from J, leaving 15 bases between them. The germline gives CDR1 SGHTA, CDR2 FQGNSA. The CDR3 spells CASSLGPGLRGTDTQYF. CDR3 nucleotide sequence: TGTGCCAGCAGCTTAGGACCGGGTCTCCGGGGCACAGATACGCAGTATTTT.

The sample holds many counts of this clonotype. The V and J genes are TRBV28 and TRBJ2-7; 9 nucleotides line up with TRBD2. CDR3 size: 14 residues. V shed 6 bases and J 2 bases; nucleotides not matched to a gene: 5. The germline V gene encodes CDR1 MDHEN and CDR2 SYDVKM. The CDR3 loop reads CASSGTSFTYEQYF. The CDR3 nucleotides are TGTGCCAGCAGCGGGACTAGCTTTACCTACGAGCAGTACTTC.

There are a few counts of this clonotype. The chain combines TRBV4-3 with TRBJ2-3; D is possibly TRBD1 (5 bases). The CDR3 is 17 residues long. Trimming took 1 base from V and 0 from J, leaving 14 bases between them. The germline CDR1 and CDR2 sequences are LGHNA and YSLEER. CDR3 residues: CASSQVPAGISTDTQYF. CDR3 bases: TGCGCCAGCAGCCAAGTCCCGGCAGGGATAAGCACAGATACGCAGTATTTT.

In its sample, this clonotype is medium-sized. V gene TRBV29-1 combines with J gene TRBJ2-2, with D uncertain. V dropped 3 bases and J dropped 1 base, with 3 bases sitting between them. The CDR3 loop spans 12 amino acids. Germline V gene lookup returns CDR1 SQVTM and CDR2 ANQGSEA. CDR3 coding DNA: TGCAGCGTTGAGGGGAACACCGGGGAGCTGTTTTTT. The encoded protein is CSVEGNTGELFF.

This clonotype was counted a few times. The J gene is TRBJ2-1, the V gene TRBV29-1; 7 bases fit TRBD2. The germline CDR1 and CDR2 sequences are SQVTM and ANQGSEA. This CDR3 contains 12 residues. V was clipped by 4 bases and J by 4 bases; unmatched bases: 1. The CDR3 spells CSVVGGYNEQFF. The CDR3 coding sequence is TGCAGCGTTGTGGGGGGGTACAATGAGCAGTTCTTC.

This clonotype showed up many times. The chain combines TRBV7-2 with TRBJ2-5; possibly TRBD1 for D (5 bases). The ends were cut back, 4 bases at V and 5 bases at J, with 14 bases in the middle. Germline CDR1 and CDR2: SGHTA and FQGNSA. The CDR3 loop spans 14 amino acids. CDR3 protein: CASSYMQGSETQYF. The DNA for the CDR3 is TGTGCCAGCAGCTATATGCAGGGTTCGGAGACCCAGTACTTC.

This clonotype has at least ten counts. The V gene is TRBV7-3, the J gene TRBJ2-3; D remains unclear. CDR1 and CDR2 (germline): SGHTA, FQGTGA. Between the trimmed V and J ends, which lost 6 bases and 2 bases, there was a span of 15 bases. This CDR3 region has 15 residues. In DNA, the CDR3 is TGTGCCAGCAGTTCTAACGGACGGCACACAGATACGCAGTATTTT. Its protein product is CASSSNGRHTDTQYF.

A remark on this clonotype: This may stem from a read error, because a much larger clone lies one nucleotide away. The chain joins TRBV5-1 to TRBJ2-5; D ambiguous. From germline, CDR1 is SGHRS and CDR2 YFSETQ. There are 13 residues in the CDR3. The CDR3 sequence: CASSHPASETQHF. CDR3 in DNA: TGCGCCAGCAGCCACCCGGCCAGCGAGACCCAGCACTTC. The full variable domain, in which reference TRBV5-1 and TRBJ2-5 provide the parts outside the CDR3, is KAGVTQTPRYLIKTRGQQVTLSCSPISGHRSVSWYQQTPGQGLQFLFEYFSETQRNKGNFPGRFSGRQFSNSRSEMNVSTLELGDSALYLCASSHPASETQHFGPGTRLLVL.

V gene TRBV7-8 combines with J gene TRBJ2-3, with a weak D call TRBD1 (5 bases). V lost 5 bases and J 4 bases, leaving 16 bases between the germline ends. CDR3 size: 15 residues. Per germline, CDR1 SGHVS and CDR2 FQNEAQ. The CDR3 nucleotides are TGTGCCAGCAGCCCGAGACCAGGGCAGGCAGATACGCAGTATTTT. It encodes CASSPRPGQADTQYF.

This clonotype was detected only a few times. The genes are TRBV28 and TRBJ2-7; 8 nucleotides align to TRBD1. After removal of 6 bases from V and 5 bases from J, the junction contained 9 bases not matched to a gene. CDR1 is MDHEN, CDR2 SYDVKM, per germline. This CDR3 comprises 14 residues. CDR3 DNA: TGTGCCAGCAGGAGACAGGGGTCCCTCGACGAGCAGTACTTC. Translated, it gives CASRRQGSLDEQYF.

To note about this clonotype: This may come from a read error, since a much larger clone is one base off. Given the absence of the conserved phenylalanine or tryptophan at the CDR3 end, a read error is likely. The gene calls are TRBV20-1 and TRBJ1-6; the D gene is possibly TRBD1 (5 bases). V lost 0 bases to trimming and J lost 7 bases, with 19 bases between them. The CDR3 is 17 amino acids. Germline V gene data show CDR1 as DFQATT and CDR2 as SNEGSKA (reference sequence). CDR3 DNA sequence: TGCAGTGCTAGAGATTCCCCCGGGCAGGGTCACAATTCACCCCTCCACTGT. Translated: CSARDSPGQGHNSPLHC.

Comments on this clonotype: This CDR3 is missing its conserved last phenylalanine or tryptophan, likely due to a read error. The chain recombines TRBV11-2 with TRBJ2-2; the D is unclear. The CDR3 length is 11 residues. V was pared by 3 bases and J by 8 bases, with 4 bases between. Germline values: CDR1 SGHAT, CDR2 FQNNGV. For the CDR3, the DNA is TGTGCCAGCAGCTTCAAAGGGGAGCTGTTTTCT. Translation gives CASSFKGELFS.

This clonotype was counted only a few times. The chain couples TRBV7-2 to TRBJ2-7, with D possibly being TRBD1 or TRBD2 (6 bases each). Germline CDR1 and CDR2: SGHTA and FQGNSA. V lost 1 base and J lost 3, with 13 bases in between. The CDR3 is 15 residues long. CDR3 sequence: CASSLVPRGLYEQYF. The CDR3 DNA reads TGTGCCAGCAGCTTAGTCCCCCGGGGGCTCTACGAGCAGTACTTC.

This clonotype was detected many times. This rearrangement joins TRBV7-9 to TRBJ1-1; the D is unclear. Germline CDR1 SEHNR, CDR2 FQNEAQ (reference sequence). CDR3 length equals 13 residues. V was clipped by 1 base and J by 3 bases, with 6 bases between them. CDR3 residues: CASSLDQDTEAFF. Written as DNA, the CDR3 is TGTGCCAGCAGCTTAGATCAAGACACTGAAGCTTTCTTT.

This clonotype was counted a few times. The rearrangement uses TRBV29-1 and TRBJ1-2, with a tentative D call TRBD1 (5 bases). V lost 2 bases, J lost 4 bases, and 11 bases lay in between. The CDR3 runs to 13 residues. CDR1 is SQVTM and CDR2 is ANQGSEA in the germline V gene. CDR3 DNA: TGCAGCGTTGAACGGGGCCAGGGCTATGGCTACACCTTC. Translated, it gives CSVERGQGYGYTF.

The chain recombines TRBV7-9 with TRBJ2-1; TRBD1 aligns across 10 bases. Trimming at V came to 3 bases and at J to 6 bases, leaving 5 bases not matched to a gene. Germline V gene data show CDR1 as SEHNR and CDR2 as FQNEAQ (reference sequence). This CDR3 is built from 15 residues. CDR3 nucleotides: TGTGCCAGCAGCTTCCGAGGACAGGGGGTCAATGAGCAGTTCTTC. Encoded protein: CASSFRGQGVNEQFF.

The CDR3 reads CASSPAPAGGLGTGELFF. The CDR3, as DNA: TGCGCCAGCAGCCCCGCCCCAGCGGGGGGGCTTGGCACCGGGGAGCTGTTTTTT. The chain uses TRBV5-1 and TRBJ2-2, with 10 positions matching TRBD2. Germline V lookup: CDR1 SGHRS, CDR2 YFSETQ. This CDR3 is built from 18 residues. V shed 4 bases, J shed 4 bases, and the junction held 13 bases outside the gene matches.